This T cell receptor (beta chain) emerged from a study of cytomegalovirus exposure and HLA in healthy donors. The CDR3 has 15 amino acids. Germline CDR1 is MNHNS and CDR2 is SASEGT. With 4 bases clipped from V and 7 bases from J, the junction kept 9 bases outside the gene matches. PCR used 60 Vbeta primers and 13 Jbeta primers. Original processing methods: Later, some 75 million unique TCR beta chains were counted in an analysis, and 10 million to 12 million of them were shared. This table comes from immunoSEQ multiplex PCR, and its TCRdb copy is limited to in-frame clones, with some not included. V and J calls and clone size are copied from that table; D and trimming were computed from the DNA. The profile covers about 100,000 clones, with around 63% appearing a single time and around 5% taken by the ten largest.

The specimen was PBMCs. This clonotype was obtained from a human donor in good health. The chain recombines TRBV6-1 with TRBJ1-4; 7 bases match TRBD1. CDR3 nucleotides: TGTGCCAGCAGTGGATCAACAGGGGACAGTGAAAAACTGTTTTTT. Its translation is CASSGSTGDSEKLFF.